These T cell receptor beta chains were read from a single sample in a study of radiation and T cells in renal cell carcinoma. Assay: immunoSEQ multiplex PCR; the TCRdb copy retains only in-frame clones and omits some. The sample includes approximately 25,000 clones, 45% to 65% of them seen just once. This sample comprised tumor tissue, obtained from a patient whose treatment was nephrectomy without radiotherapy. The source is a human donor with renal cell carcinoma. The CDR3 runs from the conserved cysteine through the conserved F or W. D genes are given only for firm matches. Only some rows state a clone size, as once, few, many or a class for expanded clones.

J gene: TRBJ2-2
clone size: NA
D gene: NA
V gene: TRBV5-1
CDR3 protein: CASSYDRATSGELFF
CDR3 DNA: TGCGCCAGCAGCTATGACAGGGCGACTAGCGGGGAGCTGTTTTTT

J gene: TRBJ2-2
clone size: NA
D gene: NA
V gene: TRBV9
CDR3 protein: CASSLRVTGELFF
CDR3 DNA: TGTGCCAGCAGCCTAAGGGTCACCGGGGAGCTGTTTTTT

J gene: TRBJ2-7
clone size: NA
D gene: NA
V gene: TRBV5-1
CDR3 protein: CASSLDLGRSEQYF
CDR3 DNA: TGCGCCAGCAGCTTGGATCTGGGTAGGTCCGAGCAGTACTTC

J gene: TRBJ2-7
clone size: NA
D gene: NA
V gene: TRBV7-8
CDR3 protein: CASSLGRKVYEQYF
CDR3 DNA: TGTGCCAGCAGCTTAGGACGGAAGGTCTACGAGCAGTACTTC

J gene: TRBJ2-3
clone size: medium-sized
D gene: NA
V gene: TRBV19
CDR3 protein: CASSSVTDTQYF
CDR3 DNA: TGTGCCAGTAGCTCCGTCACAGATACGCAGTATTTT

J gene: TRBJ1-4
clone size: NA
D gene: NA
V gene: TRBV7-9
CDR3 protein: CASSLVPRGVGEKLFF
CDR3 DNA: TGTGCCAGCAGCTTAGTCCCGCGGGGCGTGGGGGAAAAACTGTTTTTT

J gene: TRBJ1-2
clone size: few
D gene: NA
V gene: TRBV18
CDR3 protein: CASSPDSGYTF
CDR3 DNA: TGTGCCAGCTCCCCAGATAGTGGCTACACCTTC

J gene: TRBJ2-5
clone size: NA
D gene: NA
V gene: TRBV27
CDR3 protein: CASSLTMGGHLTVQETQYF
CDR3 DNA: TGTGCCAGCAGTTTAACGATGGGGGGCCACCTAACTGTCCAAGAGACCCAGTACTTC

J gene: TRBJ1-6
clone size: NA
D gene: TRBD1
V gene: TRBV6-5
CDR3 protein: CASSQRDRNSPLHF
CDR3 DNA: TGTGCCAGCAGTCAGAGGGACAGGAATTCACCCCTCCACTTT

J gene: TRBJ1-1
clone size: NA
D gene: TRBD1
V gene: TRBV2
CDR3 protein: CATEGAPRNTEAFF
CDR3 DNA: TGTGCCACCGAGGGGGCCCCTCGGAACACTGAAGCTTTCTTT

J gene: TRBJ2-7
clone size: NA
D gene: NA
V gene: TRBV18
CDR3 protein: CASSLAGSYEQYF
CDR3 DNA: TGTGCCAGCTCACTGGCAGGGTCCTACGAGCAGTACTTC

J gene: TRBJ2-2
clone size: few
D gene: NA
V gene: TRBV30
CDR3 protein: CAWAPKGVTRGVGELFF
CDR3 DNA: TGTGCCTGGGCACCGAAGGGGGTCACTAGGGGAGTCGGGGAGCTGTTTTTT

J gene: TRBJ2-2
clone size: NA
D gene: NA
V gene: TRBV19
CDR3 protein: CAGSTGKETGELFF
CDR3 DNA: TGTGCCGGGAGCACAGGGAAGGAGACCGGGGAGCTGTTTTTT

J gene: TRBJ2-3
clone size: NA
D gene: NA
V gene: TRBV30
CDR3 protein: CAWSGGGTDTQYF
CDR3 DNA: TGTGCCTGGAGTGGCGGGGGCACAGATACGCAGTATTTT

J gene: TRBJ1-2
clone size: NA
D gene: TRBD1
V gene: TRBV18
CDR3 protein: CASSPRETGNYGYTF
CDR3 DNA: TGTGCCAGCTCACCCCGGGAGACAGGGAACTATGGCTACACCTTC

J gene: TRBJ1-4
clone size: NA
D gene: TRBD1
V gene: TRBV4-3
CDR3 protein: CASSQDVPGGFKSEKLFF
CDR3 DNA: TGCGCCAGCAGCCAAGATGTTCCAGGGGGCTTTAAAAGTGAAAAACTGTTTTTT

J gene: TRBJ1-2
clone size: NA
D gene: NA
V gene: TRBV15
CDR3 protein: CATSRDPGRLLIGYTF
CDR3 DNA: TGTGCCACCAGCAGAGACCCGGGACGCTTACTAATCGGCTACACCTTC